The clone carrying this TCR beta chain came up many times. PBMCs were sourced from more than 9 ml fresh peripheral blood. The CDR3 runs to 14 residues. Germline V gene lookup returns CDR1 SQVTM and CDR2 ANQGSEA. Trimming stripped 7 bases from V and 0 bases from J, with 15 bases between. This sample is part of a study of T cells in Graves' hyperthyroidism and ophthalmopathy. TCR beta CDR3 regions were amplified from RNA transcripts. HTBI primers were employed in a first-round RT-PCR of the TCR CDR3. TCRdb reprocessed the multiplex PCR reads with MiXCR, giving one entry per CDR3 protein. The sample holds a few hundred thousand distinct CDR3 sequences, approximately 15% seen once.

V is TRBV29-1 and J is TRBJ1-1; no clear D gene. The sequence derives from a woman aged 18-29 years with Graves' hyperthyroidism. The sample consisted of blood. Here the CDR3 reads CSGGMDALNTEAFF. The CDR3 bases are TGCAGCGGGGGAATGGACGCCTTGAACACTGAAGCTTTCTTT.